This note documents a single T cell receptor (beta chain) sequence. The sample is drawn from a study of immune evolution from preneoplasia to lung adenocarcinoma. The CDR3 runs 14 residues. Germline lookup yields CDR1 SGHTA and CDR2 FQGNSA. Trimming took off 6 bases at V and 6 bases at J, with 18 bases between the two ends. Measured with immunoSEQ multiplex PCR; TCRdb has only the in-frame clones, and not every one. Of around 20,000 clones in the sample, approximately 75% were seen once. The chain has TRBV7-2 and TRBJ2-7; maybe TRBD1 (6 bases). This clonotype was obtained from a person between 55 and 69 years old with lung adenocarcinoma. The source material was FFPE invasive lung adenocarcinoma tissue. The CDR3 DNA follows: TGTGCCAGCAGGGCCGGGGCCGACAGGCGCGAGCAGTACTTC. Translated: CASRAGADRREQYF.